This T cell receptor (beta chain) was documented in a study of shared clonotypes between healthy human individuals. Data came from immunoSEQ multiplex PCR; TCRdb stores just in-frame clones and leaves some out. The sample lists 2 million to 2.5 million clones, approximately 90% occurring once. Every donor was a Caucasian adult from Nashville, Tennessee. From CD4+ cells came CD45RA+ naive and CD45RA-negative memory subsets. Germline V lookup: CDR1 LNHDA, CDR2 SQIVND (reference sequence). There are 17 residues in the CDR3. With 6 bases clipped from V and 1 base from J, the junction kept 11 bases outside the gene matches.

The sequenced material came from naive CD4+ T cells from PBMCs. As for subset: CD45RA+ positively selected. This TCR was sampled from a man between 18 and 29 years old in good health. Some clones in this sample may be carry-over from other donors' samples. The chain carries TRBV19 and TRBJ2-2; 7 bases line up with TRBD1. This chain's CDR3 is CASSEPRDSQNTGELFF. CDR3 nucleotide sequence: TGTGCCAGTAGCGAACCCCGGGACAGCCAGAACACCGGGGAGCTGTTTTTT.